This TCR beta chain was sequenced for a study of identical twins (dated by TCRdb to between 2015 and 2016). Study-wide context: TCR alpha and beta repertoires from monozygotic twins, unrelated adults of various ages and cord blood were deep-sequenced to test whether fetal clonotypes persist. To rule out contamination, the twin experiments were replicated at different times with different library preparation protocols.

Every donor in the study was a healthy Caucasian. The study also sequenced three unrelated non-twin adults: a male aged 18 to 30, a male aged 50 to 60 and a female aged 50 to 60. Using Miltenyi CD45RO+ enrichment and human naive T-cell isolation kits, memory (CD45RO+) and naive T cells were isolated from PBMC. Overall study results and their limits: Conclusions relied on cross-sectional statistical analysis, since the same donors could not be followed over many years. In beta out-of-frame sequences, excess twin sharing was weaker, because having fewer shared sequences lowered the signal-to-noise ratio. In monozygotic twins, out-of-frame TCR alpha sharing was systematically underestimated by recombination models, although the models agreed with sharing between unrelated individuals. Out-of-frame TCR alpha sequences shared between twins showed an excess of low generation-probability sequences compared with coincidental sharing between unrelated individuals. Fewer insertions were carried by abundant cord blood beta clonotypes, a similar but weaker trend appeared in young adult naive repertoires, and no such trend appeared in memory repertoires. Invariant T cells such as MAIT and iNKT could partly confound zero-insertion analyses, though diverse VJ usage argued against this for most clonotypes.

Deletion took 5 bases off V and 15 bases off J, with a span of 26 bases between the germline ends. The CDR3 starts with the cysteine, ends with the phenylalanine, and has 14 residues. Of all the DNA, just the CDR3 is kept, 42 bases in frame from base 1. The germline V gene provides CDR1 SQVTM and CDR2 ANQGSEA. This clonotype was counted at least ten times. The antigen it recognizes is unknown. No clone much larger than this one lies a single base away; base qualities are absent. Library preparation employed 5' RACE. Sequencing took place on an Illumina HiSeq 2000. A universal primer binding site was added through template switching, and the final cDNA carried a unique molecular identifier so that TCR cDNA molecules could be counted accurately. Specific primers in the conserved constant-segment region were used to synthesize first-strand cDNA for TCR alpha and beta chains. To control for contamination, each cDNA library was double barcoded with a SMART-Mk sample barcode plus Illumina barcodes. TruSeq adapter sequences, together with Illumina sample barcodes, were added in two successive PCR steps. TCR alpha and beta cDNA libraries were sequenced on the Illumina HiSeq platform with custom primers. The original pipeline was this. Unique molecular identifiers were extracted from raw reads with MiGEC, and CDR3 positions were determined with MiXCR. For each individual, recombination models were inferred using an EM algorithm with the repgenHMM and IGoR tools. The tcR package in R was used for shared clonotype analysis, with sharing normalized by the product of cloneset sizes. To study raw recombination free of thymic and clonal selection effects, out-of-frame nonproductive sequences were analyzed. In-frame beta chains were kept once TCRdb had trimmed the public reads at Q25 with fastp and called clones with MiXCR. Entries that share a CDR3 protein sequence are merged under the most common genes and DNA. TCRdb's processing, not the authors', yielded these V and J calls. This sample lists about 690,000 distinct CDR3 sequences; approximately 6.1% were detected once. About 2% of the sample lies in the top ten.

Input material: naive T cells sorted from blood. Explained via the paper, the cell subset or site label denotes: cells isolated with a human naive T-cell isolation kit. This receptor was taken from a man aged 18 to 35 in good health. The rearranged chain carries TRBV29-1 and TRBJ2-1; the D segment could be TRBD2, given 5 matching bases. The nucleotides are TGCAGCGTTCTATTTTGGACTCAAAGGGTCCATGCGTTCTTC. It translates as CSVLFWTQRVHAFF.